The clone carrying this TCR beta chain came up many times. There are 13 residues in the CDR3. Trimming took off 5 bases at V and 7 bases at J, with 17 bases between the two ends. Germline CDR1 and CDR2: DFQATT and SNEGSKA (reference sequence). Amplification of TCR beta CDR3 regions was performed using RNA transcripts as template. The HTBI primer set served for first-round RT-PCR of the TCR CDR3. MiXCR, applied by TCRdb to the multiplex PCR reads, yields one record per CDR3 protein. The sample yields hundreds of thousands of distinct CDR3 sequences, 13% seen once. This record belongs to a study of T cells in Graves' hyperthyroidism and ophthalmopathy.

The receptor's source is a woman younger than 35 with Graves' hyperthyroidism. The V gene is TRBV20-1, the J gene TRBJ1-2; D perhaps matches TRBD1 (5 bases). The material sequenced was blood. DNA of the CDR3: TGCAGTGCTGAGGGAGGGATTGGGGCTGGCTACACCTTC. Protein product: CSAEGGIGAGYTF.